These 8 T cell receptor beta chains were sequenced from one sample in a study of high-grade serous ovarian cancer treatment subgroups. Using immunoSEQ multiplex PCR, the repertoire was profiled, and TCRdb retains in-frame clones only, with some absent. This sample has several thousand clones, with less than 70% found just once. Tumor tissue was taken before any definitive surgery or chemotherapy was given. The sample was tumor tissue. These receptors all come from a human donor with high-grade serous ovarian cancer.

This clone was observed a handful of times. V gene TRBV23-1 combines with J gene TRBJ1-1; D gene ambiguous. TRBV23-1 is known as an ORF, though its function is uncertain. The CDR3 is made up of 13 amino acids. Deletions cut 2 bases from V and 12 bases from J, with 16 bases between. The CDR3 DNA is TGCGCCAGCAGTCAACGGAGCGGGTGCGCGACTTTCTTT. This translates into CASSQRSGCATFF.

The genes are TRBV6-1 and TRBJ1-4; 7 bases fit TRBD1. CDR3 length: 15 residues. V gave up 8 bases and J gave up 0 bases; unmatched junction bases: 6. Germline CDR1 and CDR2: MNHNS and SASEGT. CDR3 in amino acids: CASRQGWATNEKLFF. DNA for the CDR3: TGTGCCAGCCGACAGGGATGGGCAACTAATGAAAAACTGTTTTTT.

This clone was seen a single time. The chain is built from TRBV29-1 and TRBJ2-4; D tentatively fits TRBD1 or TRBD2 (5 bases each). The length of the CDR3 is 11 residues. The ends were cut back, 5 bases at V and 7 bases at J, with 9 bases in the middle. The germline CDR1 and CDR2 sequences are SQVTM and ANQGSEA. The CDR3 is CSVTGTNIQYF. In DNA, the CDR3 is TGCAGCGTTACCGGGACGAACATTCAGTACTTC.

This clone has just one count. This chain connects TRBV2 to TRBJ2-1, with 9 bases identical to TRBD1. V lost 9 bases to trimming and J lost 5 bases; unmatched junction nucleotides: 5. The CDR3 spans 13 residues. Per the germline V gene, CDR1 is SNHLY and CDR2 is FYNNEI. In DNA, the CDR3 is TGTGCCAGAAGACAGGGGGTCCACAATGAGCAGTTCTTC. It is translated as CARRQGVHNEQFF.

This clone was counted a few times. V is TRBV11-2 and J is TRBJ1-2; D gene ambiguous. The CDR3 is made up of 15 amino acids. Germline assignment: CDR1 SGHAT and CDR2 FQNNGV. V dropped 5 bases and J dropped 2 bases, with 15 bases sitting between them. CDR3 residues: CASSPTNLGNYGYTF. The CDR3 DNA sequence: TGTGCCAGCAGCCCCACCAACCTAGGGAACTATGGCTACACCTTC.

V is TRBV27 and J is TRBJ1-1; the match to TRBD1 covers 7 bases. Per the germline V gene, CDR1 is MNHEY and CDR2 is SMNVEV (reference sequence). After removal of 0 bases from V and 8 bases from J, the junction contained 0 bases not matched to a gene. The CDR3 consists of 12 residues. CDR3 DNA: TGTGCCAGCAGTTTATCGACAGGGGAAGCTTTCTTT. This codes for CASSLSTGEAFF.

This chain joins TRBV7-2 and TRBJ2-2, with 8 bases aligning to TRBD2. Germline assignment: CDR1 SGHTA and CDR2 FQGNSA. The junction had 8 bases not matched to a gene; V was cut back by 4 bases and J by 4 bases. The CDR3 runs to 16 residues. CDR3 bases: TGTGCCAGCAGCTCCCTACCCGGGGGGGTCACCGGGGAGCTGTTTTTT. It codes for CASSSLPGGVTGELFF.

V is TRBV7-2 and J is TRBJ2-4; D unclear. Trimming removed 4 bases at V and 4 bases at J, with 8 bases between. The germline CDR1 and CDR2 sequences are SGHTA and FQGNSA. This CDR3 contains 13 residues. Here the CDR3 reads CASSSPEKNIQYF. CDR3 DNA sequence: TGTGCCAGCAGCTCGCCCGAAAAAAACATTCAGTACTTC.